This T cell receptor beta chain was observed in a study of shared clonotypes between healthy human individuals. Sorted subsets were amplified in replicate PCRs using approximately 0.2 ug DNA, approximately 30,000 T cell genomes. TCRdb's copy holds only in-frame clones and misses some; the assay was immunoSEQ multiplex PCR. The sample has roughly 2.4 million clones, around 95% seen once. Study conclusions and caveats: Between a few donors, naive CD4 clonotypes were shared at a level of about 5%.

Concerning this clone: The antigen is undetermined.

Investigators divided CD4+ cells into CD45RA+ naive and CD45RA-negative memory subsets. Germline V gives CDR1 MDHEN, CDR2 SYDVKM. The CDR3 has 10 amino acids. Between the trimmed V and J ends, which lost 10 bases and 2 bases, there was a span of 6 bases. What was sequenced was naive CD4+ T cells sorted from blood. Documented subset: CD45RA+ positively selected. The sequence came from a man between 18 and 29 years old in good health. The chain uses TRBV28 and TRBJ2-7; D remains unclear. The CDR3 DNA reads TGTGCCACCGCAGCCTACGAGCAGTACTTC. This codes for CATAAYEQYF.